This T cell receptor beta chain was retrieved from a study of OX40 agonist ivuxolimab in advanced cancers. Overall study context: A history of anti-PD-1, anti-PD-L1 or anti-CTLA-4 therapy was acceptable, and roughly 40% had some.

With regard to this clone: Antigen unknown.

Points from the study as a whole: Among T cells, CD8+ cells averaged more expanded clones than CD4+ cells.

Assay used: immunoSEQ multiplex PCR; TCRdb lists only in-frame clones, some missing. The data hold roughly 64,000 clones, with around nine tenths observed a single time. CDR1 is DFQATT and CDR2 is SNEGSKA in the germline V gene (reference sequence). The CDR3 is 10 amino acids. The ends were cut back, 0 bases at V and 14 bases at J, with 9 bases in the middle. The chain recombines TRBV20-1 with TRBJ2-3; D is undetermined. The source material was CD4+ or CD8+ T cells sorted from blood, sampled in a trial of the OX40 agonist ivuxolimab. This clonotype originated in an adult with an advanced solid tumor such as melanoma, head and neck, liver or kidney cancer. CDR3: CSARDSLVYF. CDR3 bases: TGCAGTGCTAGAGATTCGCTCGTGTATTTT.